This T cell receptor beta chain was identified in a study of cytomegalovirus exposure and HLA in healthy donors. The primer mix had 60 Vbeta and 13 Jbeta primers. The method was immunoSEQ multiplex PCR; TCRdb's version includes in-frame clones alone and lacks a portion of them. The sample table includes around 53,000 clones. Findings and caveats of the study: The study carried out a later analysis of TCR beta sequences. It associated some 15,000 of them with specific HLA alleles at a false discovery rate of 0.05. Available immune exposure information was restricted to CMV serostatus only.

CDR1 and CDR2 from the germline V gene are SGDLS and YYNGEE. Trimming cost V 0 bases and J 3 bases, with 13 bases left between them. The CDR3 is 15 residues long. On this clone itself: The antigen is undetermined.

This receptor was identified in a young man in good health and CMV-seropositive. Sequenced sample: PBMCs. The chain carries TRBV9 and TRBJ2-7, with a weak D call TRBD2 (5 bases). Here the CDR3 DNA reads TGTGCCAGCAGCGTAGCCCCGGACTCTGGCTACGAGCAGTACTTC. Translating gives CASSVAPDSGYEQYF.